Following are 29 T cell receptor beta chains from one sample sequenced in a study of blood T cell repertoires in COVID-19. TCRdb keeps only in-frame clones here, not all; method: immunoSEQ multiplex PCR. Altogether about 400,000 clones are present, approximately 85% being singletons, with the ten largest covering over 2%. The specimen sequenced was PBMCs or T cells enriched from blood (not recorded which). These TCRs come from a woman between 40 and 55 years old with acute COVID-19.

The rearrangement uses TRBV18 and TRBJ1-6; TRBD1 matches at 11 bases. This CDR3 has 15 residues. The V and J ends lost 6 bases and 9 bases, in that order; junction bases with no gene match: 7. Germline V gene data show CDR1 as KGHSH and CDR2 as LQKENI. Here the CDR3 reads CASSPGGQGVSPLHF. The DNA for the CDR3 is TGTGCCAGCTCTCCGGGGGGACAGGGGGTTTCACCCCTCCACTTT. Full variable domain (missing parts from reference TRBV18 and TRBJ1-6): NAGVMQNPRHLVRRRGQEARLRCSPMKGHSHVYWYRQLPEEGLKFMVYLQKENIIDESGMPKERFSAEFPKEGPSILRIQQVVRGDSAAYFCASSPGGQGVSPLHFGNGTRLTVT.

The chain is built from TRBV5-4 and TRBJ1-2; no reliable D call. The CDR3 loop spans 13 amino acids. With 6 bases removed from V and 8 bases from J, the gap between germline ends came to 17 bases. CDR1 and CDR2 from the germline V gene are SGHNT and YYREEE (reference sequence). Here the CDR3 reads CASTRDTPEGYTF. CDR3 DNA: TGTGCCAGCACCCGAGACACCCCCGAAGGCTACACCTTC.

The V and J genes are TRBV19 and TRBJ2-6; D ambiguous. CDR1 is LNHDA, CDR2 SQIVND, per germline (reference sequence). V gave up 2 bases and J gave up 4 bases, with 9 bases separating them. CDR3 length: 15 residues. DNA for the CDR3: TGTGCCAGTAGTATACATGGGCCCGGGGCCAACGTCCTGACTTTC. Residues: CASSIHGPGANVLTF.

The chain links TRBV2 to TRBJ2-1; no firm D call. This CDR3 has 15 residues. V gave up 3 bases and J gave up 2 bases, with 11 bases separating them. In germline, CDR1 is SNHLY, CDR2 FYNNEI. The CDR3 loop reads CASSDSGVAYNEQFF. The CDR3 DNA follows: TGTGCCAGCAGTGACTCAGGTGTCGCCTACAATGAGCAGTTCTTC. The full variable domain, rest sourced from reference TRBV2 and TRBJ2-1, is EPEVTQTPSHQVTQMGQEVILRCVPISNHLYFYWYRQILGQKVEFLVSFYNNEISEKSEIFDDQFSVERPDGSNFTLKIRSTKLEDSAMYFCASSDSGVAYNEQFFGPGTRLTVL.

The rearrangement links TRBV6-5 to TRBJ2-3, with D maybe TRBD1 (6 bases). The CDR3 spans 16 residues. The V end lost 0 bases, the J end lost 7 bases, and 17 bases lay between the germline ends. Germline CDR1 reads MNHEY; CDR2 reads SVGAGI. The CDR3 DNA is TGTGCCAGCAGTTACTCCGCAGGGGCTGTTGTGTATACGCAGTATTTT. Protein sequence: CASSYSAGAVVYTQYF.

The rearrangement joins TRBV10-3 to TRBJ1-4; 8 bases are a match to TRBD1. V lost 10 bases and J lost 4; bases outside the gene matches: 11. Germline assignment: CDR1 ENHRY and CDR2 SYGVKD. This CDR3 is built from 15 residues. CDR3 sequence: CATDRVHVNNEKLFF. In nucleotides, the CDR3 is TGTGCCACGGACAGGGTTCACGTTAATAATGAAAAACTGTTTTTT.

V is TRBV5-1 and J is TRBJ2-1, with unresolved D. The CDR3 length is 13 residues. Trimming pared 1 base from V and 9 bases from J, leaving 11 bases between. Germline V lookup: CDR1 SGHRS, CDR2 YFSETQ. CDR3 in amino acids: CASSLSLHGEQFF. Written as DNA, the CDR3 is TGCGCCAGCAGCTTGAGTCTCCACGGTGAGCAGTTCTTC.

The chain recombines TRBV5-1 with TRBJ2-3; 10 bases map to TRBD2. The CDR3 has 16 amino acids. CDR1 is SGHRS, CDR2 YFSETQ, per germline. V gave up 2 bases and J gave up 3 bases; unmatched junction bases: 6. CDR3 nucleotide sequence: TGCGCCAGCAGCTTTTTAGCGGGGGGCAGGACAGATACGCAGTATTTT. Translating it yields CASSFLAGGRTDTQYF. The whole variable domain, remainder taken from reference TRBV5-1 and TRBJ2-3, is KAGVTQTPRYLIKTRGQQVTLSCSPISGHRSVSWYQQTPGQGLQFLFEYFSETQRNKGNFPGRFSGRQFSNSRSEMNVSTLELGDSALYLCASSFLAGGRTDTQYFGPGTRLTVL.

V is TRBV5-5 and J is TRBJ1-1; 8 nucleotides line up with TRBD1. The CDR3 runs 14 residues. Germline V CDR1 and CDR2: SGHKS, YYEKEE (reference sequence). The ends lost 4 bases at V and 4 bases at J; junction bases unmatched: 6. In nucleotides, the CDR3 is TGTGCCAGCAGCCGAATAGACAGGGGCACTGAAGCTTTCTTT. This codes for CASSRIDRGTEAFF.

This clone has a single count. The V gene is TRBV12-3 or TRBV12-4, the J gene TRBJ1-1, with a tentative D call TRBD1 (6 bases). This CDR3 is 13 amino acids long. V lost 8 bases and J 4 bases, leaving 14 bases between the germline ends. CDR3 residues: CASGTTGSTEAFF. DNA of the CDR3: TGTGCCAGCGGAACCACAGGGAGCACTGAAGCTTTCTTT.

The rearrangement links TRBV7-9 to TRBJ1-3, with 8 bases lining up with TRBD1. CDR1 SEHNR and CDR2 FQNEAQ come from the germline V gene (reference sequence). This CDR3 comprises 16 residues. V lost 0 bases to trimming and J lost 1 base; unmatched junction nucleotides: 2. CDR3 coding DNA: TGTGCCAGCAGCTTAGCAACAGGGGGATCTGGAAACACCATATATTTT. It encodes CASSLATGGSGNTIYF.

The chain links TRBV6-7 to TRBJ2-7, with D perhaps matching TRBD2 (6 bases). TRBV6-7 is flagged as an ORF with uncertain function. The V and J ends lost 3 bases and 2 bases respectively, with 17 bases between them. The CDR3 consists of 16 residues. The CDR3 DNA follows: TGTGCCAGCAGTTATGGGGGGTCCGGAGGCACCTACGAGCAGTACTTC. It specifies CASSYGGSGGTYEQYF.

The chain joins TRBV29-1 to TRBJ1-2; D is perhaps TRBD1 (5 bases). CDR1 and CDR2 from the germline V gene are SQVTM and ANQGSEA. Trimming pared 6 bases from V and 8 bases from J, leaving 13 bases between. CDR3 length equals 11 residues. The CDR3 region has the DNA TGCAGCGTAGCCGGGGGGTACGGCTACACCTTC. Translated, it gives CSVAGGYGYTF.

The sample holds many counts of this clone. The rearrangement joins TRBV5-4 to TRBJ2-5, with 14 bases aligning to TRBD2. The germline V gene encodes CDR1 SGHNT and CDR2 YYREEE (reference sequence). V shed 4 bases, J shed 5 bases, and the junction held 4 bases outside the gene matches. CDR3 length equals 15 residues. For the CDR3, the DNA is TGTGCCAGCAGCCCCCGGACTAGCGGGGGGGAGACCCAGTACTTC. Amino acids: CASSPRTSGGETQYF.

The chain uses TRBV6-6 and TRBJ1-1; tentatively, D is TRBD1 (5 bases). This CDR3 contains 12 residues. The germline V and J ends were trimmed by 6 bases and 5 bases, with 10 bases remaining between them. Germline CDR1 reads MNHNY; CDR2 reads SVGAGI (reference sequence). The CDR3 reads CASRQAETEAFF. The CDR3 coding sequence is TGTGCCAGCAGACAGGCCGAGACTGAAGCTTTCTTT.

V and J are TRBV7-9 and TRBJ2-3; the D gene is possibly TRBD1 (6 bases). This CDR3 spans 16 amino acids. Looked up from germline, CDR1 is SEHNR and CDR2 is FQNEAQ (reference sequence). Trimming cost V 5 bases and J 0 bases, with 15 bases left between them. The CDR3 coding sequence is TGTGCCAGCAGCCTACTGACAGGAGGAAGCACAGATACGCAGTATTTT. It is translated as CASSLLTGGSTDTQYF.

This clone was seen a single time. The V and J genes are TRBV3-1 (or the pseudogene TRBV3-2) and TRBJ2-7; TRBD1 agrees at 12 bases. CDR1 and CDR2 from the germline V gene are LGHDT and YNNKEL (reference sequence). CDR3 length equals 17 residues. The trim removed 2 bases at V and 7 bases at J, leaving 12 bases unmatched. The CDR3 sequence: CASSQRLNRDRGLEQYF. The DNA of the CDR3 is TGTGCCAGCAGCCAACGCCTTAACCGGGACAGGGGGCTTGAGCAGTACTTC.

The sample holds one count of this clone. V usage is TRBV6-4 and J usage is TRBJ1-2, with TRBD1 as a possible D gene (5 bases). The V end lost 8 bases, the J end lost 6 bases, and 10 bases lay between the germline ends. The germline V gene has CDR1 MRHNA and CDR2 SNTAGT. There are 11 residues in the CDR3. This CDR3 is CASGQGNGYTF. CDR3 nucleotides: TGTGCCAGCGGCCAGGGCAATGGCTACACCTTC.

This chain connects TRBV30 to TRBJ1-5; D not certain. Germline V gene sequence: CDR1 GTSNPN, CDR2 SVGIG (reference sequence). Trimming left V 2 bases short and J 5 bases short, with 7 bases between. The CDR3 covers 12 residues. The CDR3 DNA sequence: TGTGCCTGGAGTTCGGGTGATCAGCCCCAGCATTTT. It yields the protein CAWSSGDQPQHF.

In its sample, this clone was seen once. The chain carries TRBV19 and TRBJ1-5; no definite D call. CDR1 and CDR2 (germline): LNHDA, SQIVND (reference sequence). V lost 6 bases to trimming and J lost 6 bases, with 12 bases between them. The CDR3 covers 13 residues. The CDR3 DNA follows: TGTGCCAGTAGCCTAACACAGACTCAGCCCCAGCATTTT. Translating gives CASSLTQTQPQHF.

The J gene is TRBJ1-5, the V gene TRBV19; 8 nucleotides match TRBD1. CDR3 length: 15 residues. V gave up 7 bases and J gave up 2 bases; unmatched junction bases: 7. Germline V CDR1 and CDR2: LNHDA, SQIVND (reference sequence). CDR3 bases: TGTGCCAGTAATAAAGGACAGGGTCGCAATCAGCCCCAGCATTTT. It codes for CASNKGQGRNQPQHF.

The V and J genes are TRBV9 and TRBJ1-4, with 9 bases fitting TRBD1. This CDR3 region has 16 residues. The germline CDR1 and CDR2 sequences are SGDLS and YYNGEE. V lost 4 bases to trimming and J lost 7 bases; unmatched junction nucleotides: 11. Written as DNA, the CDR3 is TGTGCCAGCAGCCCCTCCGGGACAGGGTTGGGTGAAAAACTGTTTTTT. It yields the protein CASSPSGTGLGEKLFF.

The V and J genes are TRBV18 and TRBJ1-2, with D perhaps matching TRBD1 (6 bases). Between the trimmed V and J ends, which lost 4 bases and 2 bases, there was a span of 14 bases. Germline assignment: CDR1 KGHSH and CDR2 LQKENI. The CDR3 covers 15 residues. The CDR3 reads CASSQPDRNNYGYTF. CDR3 bases: TGTGCCAGCTCACAACCGGACAGAAACAACTATGGCTACACCTTC.

This clone was found a few times. The J gene is TRBJ2-7, the V gene TRBV5-1; 7 bases are a match to TRBD1. The CDR3 totals 14 residues. CDR1 is SGHRS, CDR2 YFSETQ, per germline. V dropped 3 bases and J dropped 2; count of bases not matched to a gene: 5. Here the CDR3 reads CASSSGQQTYEQYF. The CDR3 region has the DNA TGCGCCAGCAGCTCGGGACAGCAGACCTACGAGCAGTACTTC.

The chain uses TRBV5-6 and TRBJ1-3; 7 bases agree with TRBD1. The ends lost 7 bases at V and 8 bases at J; junction bases unmatched: 3. Germline V gene sequence: CDR1 SGHDT, CDR2 YYEEEE. CDR3 length: 11 amino acids. CDR3 residues: CASRGTDTIYF. As DNA, the CDR3 is TGTGCCAGCCGGGGGACAGACACCATATATTTT.

The chain links TRBV4-1 to TRBJ2-7, with TRBD1 matching 9 bases. The germline V gene has CDR1 MGHRA and CDR2 YSYEKL. J lost 6 bases, V lost 1 base, and 10 bases had no gene match. The CDR3 runs 16 residues. Here the CDR3 DNA reads TGCGCCAGCAGCCAAGTGACCCGACAGGGGGTCGGCGAGCAGTACTTC. Translating it yields CASSQVTRQGVGEQYF.

The rearrangement uses TRBV6-1 and TRBJ1-1, with D possibly matching TRBD1 (6 bases). The ends were cut back, 10 bases at V and 0 bases at J, with 15 bases in the middle. Looked up from germline, CDR1 is MNHNS and CDR2 is SASEGT. CDR3 length equals 14 residues. The CDR3 DNA reads TGTGCCACTTACTTGGACAGTATGAACACTGAAGCTTTCTTT. Translation gives CATYLDSMNTEAFF.

The chain employs TRBV3-1 (or the pseudogene TRBV3-2) and TRBJ2-7, with D possibly TRBD2 on 5 matching bases. Germline CDR1 reads LGHDT; CDR2 reads YNNKEL (reference sequence). The CDR3 is 16 residues long. V gave up 1 base and J gave up 0 bases, with 13 bases separating them. The CDR3 nucleotides are TGTGCCAGCAGCCAAGTGTGGACTTCAAGCTCCTACGAGCAGTACTTC. Its translation is CASSQVWTSSSYEQYF.

The chain carries TRBV6-8 and TRBJ2-1; D possibly corresponds to TRBD2 (7 bases). This CDR3 has 17 amino acids. Germline CDR1 MNHGY, CDR2 SAAAGT. V lost 8 bases, J lost 8 bases, and 28 bases lay in between. The CDR3 protein is CASFFMLGGAWGDEQFF. CDR3 bases: TGTGCCAGCTTCTTTATGCTGGGGGGGGCGTGGGGTGATGAGCAGTTCTTC.